This TCR beta chain was found in a study of EBV T-cell therapy then PD-1 blockade in nasopharyngeal carcinoma. Trimming left V 5 bases short and J 6 bases short, with 22 bases between. The CDR3 runs to 17 residues. Germline CDR1 reads SEHNR; CDR2 reads FQNEAQ (reference sequence). Treatment meaning: AdE1-LMPpoly-expanded autologous EBV-specific T-cell therapy followed by anti-PD-1 nivolumab. Profiled with immunoSEQ multiplex PCR; TCRdb holds only in-frame clones, not every one. This sample has tens of thousands of clones; about 80% occur once, and the top ten carry roughly 28%. In the case of this clone: Its target is not known.

The receptor was derived from a man between 40 and 49 years old with nasopharyngeal carcinoma. This chain links TRBV7-9 with TRBJ1-4, with D possibly TRBD1 on 6 matching bases. Sample: CD8+ T cells from blood, taken around day 58 from a patient whose treatment included autologous EBV-specific T cells and nivolumab. The CDR3 sequence is CASSTRSLGQHYEKLFF. CDR3 bases: TGTGCCAGCAGCACCCGTAGTCTAGGACAGCACTATGAAAAACTGTTTTTT.